This TCR beta chain derives from a study of cytomegalovirus exposure and HLA in healthy donors. Study observations and caveats: Published work reported that the classifier diagnosed cytomegalovirus status with high specificity and sensitivity.

The primer mix had 60 Vbeta and 13 Jbeta primers. TCRdb's table, derived via immunoSEQ multiplex PCR, lists solely in-frame clones and lacks some. The table lists over 80,000 clones, 75% to 80% of them singletons. The donors gave bone marrow, and they were healthy. Trimming removed 8 bases at V and 4 bases at J, with 9 bases between. The CDR3 runs to 12 residues. Germline CDR1 and CDR2: KGHSH and LQKENI. On this clone itself: Its antigen remains unknown.

Sequencing used PBMCs. The receptor was derived from a female donor in good health and CMV-seronegative. The chain recombines TRBV18 with TRBJ1-3; D might be TRBD1 (5 bases). This chain's CDR3 is CASPGAGNTIYF. CDR3 DNA: TGTGCCAGCCCTGGGGCAGGAAACACCATATATTTT.